Listed below are T cell receptor beta chains from one sample, sequenced in a study of T-cell reconstitution after alpha-beta-depleted transplantation in children. TCRdb analysed the PCR reads with MiXCR anew, one entry per CDR3 protein. Seen here are about 250,000 distinct CDR3 sequences, more than 20% observed once, and the top ten hold 4% to 5.5%. The starting material was PBMCs, mostly from graft donor cells, obtained 360 days after TCRalphabeta/CD19-depleted stem cell transplant. The receptors stem from a female patient between 2 and 10 years old who had a stem cell transplant for congenital amegakaryocytic thrombocytopenia, so the T cells may come from the graft donor. The CDR3 runs from the conserved cysteine through the conserved F or W. Each record gives: V gene, clone size, D gene, J gene, CDR3 DNA, CDR3 protein. A D gene is named only where the DNA matches it firmly. For some rows the clone size is stated as once, few or many, or as a class when expanded; others skip it.

V: TRBV29-1
size: many
D: NA
J: TRBJ2-7
DNA: TGCAGCGTTGTGACTCGCACCTACGAGCAGTACTTC
CDR3: CSVVTRTYEQYF

V: TRBV4-2
size: NA
D: TRBD2
J: TRBJ2-7
DNA: TGTGCCAGCAGCCAAGAGGGCGGGAGGACCCCCTACGAGCAGTACTTC
CDR3: CASSQEGGRTPYEQYF

V: TRBV28
size: few
D: NA
J: TRBJ2-4
DNA: TGTGCCAGCAGCATGTTTCTTGGGGGGAGGGCCAAAAACATTCAGTACTTC
CDR3: CASSMFLGGRAKNIQYF

V: TRBV4-1
size: NA
D: TRBD1
J: TRBJ1-2
DNA: TGCGCCAGCAGCGGACAACAGGGGGCTGACTATGGCTACACCTTC
CDR3: CASSGQQGADYGYTF

V: TRBV20-1
size: few
D: NA
J: TRBJ2-1
DNA: TGCAGTGCTAGAGCCTCGGACCTCTCCCAGAATGAGCAGTTCTTC
CDR3: CSARASDLSQNEQFF

V: TRBV12-3/TRBV12-4
size: many
D: NA
J: TRBJ1-3
DNA: TGTGCCAGCAGTACAGCACTCGGAAACACCATATATTTT
CDR3: CASSTALGNTIYF

V: TRBV5-1
size: NA
D: TRBD1
J: TRBJ2-1
DNA: TGCGCCAGCAGCTTGGTCGCTGACAGGGGAAATGAGCAGTTCTTC
CDR3: CASSLVADRGNEQFF

V: TRBV10-3
size: few
D: TRBD2
J: TRBJ2-1
DNA: TGTGCCATCAGTGCGGGACTAGCCAATGAGCAGTTCTTC
CDR3: CAISAGLANEQFF

V: TRBV12-3/TRBV12-4
size: few
D: TRBD1
J: TRBJ1-2
DNA: TGTGCCAGCAGCCTCGACAGGGGGCTTGGCTACACCTTC
CDR3: CASSLDRGLGYTF

V: TRBV20-1
size: NA
D: NA
J: TRBJ1-3
DNA: TGCAGTGCTAGAGATTCGCGCCTTATTGGAAACAACATATATTTT
CDR3: CSARDSRLIGNNIYF

V: TRBV12-3/TRBV12-4
size: many
D: NA
J: TRBJ2-1
DNA: TGTGCCAGCAGTTTAACCCACACGGCTGCACGAAACAATGAGCAGTTCTTC
CDR3: CASSLTHTAARNNEQFF

V: TRBV4-1
size: many
D: NA
J: TRBJ2-5
DNA: TGCGCCAGCAGCATCGTGGGGGGCCAAGAGACCCAGTACTTC
CDR3: CASSIVGGQETQYF

V: TRBV20-1
size: many
D: TRBD2
J: TRBJ2-5
DNA: TGCAGTCCGGGTGTGGCGGGGGGCAGCCAAGAGACCCAGTACTTC
CDR3: CSPGVAGGSQETQYF

V: TRBV28
size: NA
D: TRBD2
J: TRBJ2-3
DNA: TGTGCCAGCACTATGGGGGGGGACACAGATACGCAGTATTTT
CDR3: CASTMGGDTDTQYF

V: TRBV3-1
size: NA
D: TRBD1
J: TRBJ1-1
DNA: TGTGCCAGCAGCCTCGCCGGGACAGGGCTCCTGAACACTGAAGCTTTCTTT
CDR3: CASSLAGTGLLNTEAFF

V: TRBV18
size: few
D: NA
J: TRBJ2-2
DNA: TGTGCCAGCTCACCACCGACAGCCACCGGGGAGCTGTTTTTT
CDR3: CASSPPTATGELFF

V: TRBV6-2/TRBV6-3
size: few
D: NA
J: TRBJ1-1
DNA: TGTGCCAGCAGTTTCTTGGTGAACACTGAAGCTTTCTTT
CDR3: CASSFLVNTEAFF

V: TRBV6-1
size: NA
D: TRBD1
J: TRBJ2-7
DNA: TGTGCCGGACGAGGACAGGGCAGCCACGAGCAGTACTTC
CDR3: CAGRGQGSHEQYF

V: TRBV6-1
size: NA
D: NA
J: TRBJ2-7
DNA: TGTGCCAGCACTGGTCAGCCCCGGGGCGAGCAGTACTTC
CDR3: CASTGQPRGEQYF

V: TRBV7-7
size: NA
D: NA
J: TRBJ2-1
DNA: TGTGCCAGCAGCTTAGGGCCAGAGAACAATGAGCAGTTCTTC
CDR3: CASSLGPENNEQFF

V: TRBV6-5
size: NA
D: NA
J: TRBJ1-5
DNA: TGTGACAGCAGTTACGGTCCGGGTAATCAGCCCCAGCATTTT
CDR3: CDSSYGPGNQPQHF

V: TRBV19
size: NA
D: NA
J: TRBJ1-5
DNA: TGTGCCAGTTCCGGACAGTCAGGCAGTCAGCCCCAGCATTTT
CDR3: CASSGQSGSQPQHF

V: TRBV20-1
size: many
D: NA
J: TRBJ2-1
DNA: TGCAGTGCTAGAGATCCCCGGGTCCCCTCGGGGCATGAGCAGTTCTTC
CDR3: CSARDPRVPSGHEQFF

V: TRBV12-3/TRBV12-4
size: few
D: TRBD2
J: TRBJ2-1
DNA: TGTGCCAGCAGTTCCGGGACTAGCGGTTTTAGTTCCTACAATGAGCAGTTCTTC
CDR3: CASSSGTSGFSSYNEQFF

V: TRBV27
size: few
D: TRBD2
J: TRBJ2-7
DNA: TGTGCCAGCAGTTCCCAGGGACTAGCGGCCTCCTACGAGCAGTACTTC
CDR3: CASSSQGLAASYEQYF

V: TRBV20-1
size: few
D: NA
J: TRBJ2-7
DNA: TGCAGTGCCACCCTCTTCGAGCAGTACTTC
CDR3: CSATLFEQYF

V: TRBV24-1
size: NA
D: NA
J: TRBJ2-7
DNA: TGTGCCACCAGTGCAGGGGCCTCCTACGAGCAGTACTTC
CDR3: CATSAGASYEQYF

V: TRBV7-9
size: NA
D: NA
J: TRBJ2-1
DNA: TGTGCCAGCAGCACTGTAGCCTACAATGAGCAGTTCTTC
CDR3: CASSTVAYNEQFF

V: TRBV28
size: NA
D: NA
J: TRBJ1-4
DNA: TGTGCCAGCAGTCCCACGACCGGGGGTTCTAATGAAAAACTGTTTTTT
CDR3: CASSPTTGGSNEKLFF

V: TRBV3-1
size: NA
D: TRBD2
J: TRBJ2-5
DNA: TGTGCCAGCAGCCCCCTGGGGGGGGAGACCCAGTACTTC
CDR3: CASSPLGGETQYF

V: TRBV2
size: few
D: NA
J: TRBJ2-7
DNA: TGTGCCAGCAATTCGGACGGGGGAGGCGAGCAGTACTTC
CDR3: CASNSDGGGEQYF

V: TRBV12-3/TRBV12-4
size: many
D: NA
J: TRBJ1-5
DNA: TGTGCCAGCAGTAAAGGAGGTCAGCCCCAGCATTTT
CDR3: CASSKGGQPQHF

V: TRBV6-6
size: NA
D: NA
J: TRBJ1-2
DNA: TGTGCCAGCAGTTACTCTTCCTATGGCTACACCTTC
CDR3: CASSYSSYGYTF

V: TRBV6-2/TRBV6-3
size: few
D: TRBD1
J: TRBJ2-7
DNA: TGTGCCAGCAGTACGGGACAGCTTAATGAGCAGTACTTC
CDR3: CASSTGQLNEQYF

V: TRBV10-3
size: NA
D: TRBD1
J: TRBJ1-2
DNA: TGTGCCATCAGTGAGTCCCCCCGGGACAGGAACTATGGCTACACCTTC
CDR3: CAISESPRDRNYGYTF

V: TRBV5-1
size: few
D: NA
J: TRBJ2-7
DNA: TGCGCCAGCAGCCCAGCCGCCGGGGCCTACGAGCAGTACTTC
CDR3: CASSPAAGAYEQYF

V: TRBV12-3/TRBV12-4
size: few
D: NA
J: TRBJ2-7
DNA: TGTGCCAGCAGTTTTGCCAAGAACCCCCACTCCTACGAGCAGTACTTC
CDR3: CASSFAKNPHSYEQYF

V: TRBV29-1
size: many
D: NA
J: TRBJ1-1
DNA: TGCAGCGTAGCCAGGACGGGGGAAGCTTTCTTT
CDR3: CSVARTGEAFF

V: TRBV20-1
size: NA
D: NA
J: TRBJ2-1
DNA: TGCAGTGCCCAGGTGCGGGGCGCACACAATGAGCAGATCTTC
CDR3: CSAQVRGAHNEQIF

V: TRBV3-1
size: few
D: NA
J: TRBJ1-3
DNA: TGTGCCAGCAGCCAATTATTCCCCCAGGGGAGCTCTGGAAACACCATATATTTT
CDR3: CASSQLFPQGSSGNTIYF

V: TRBV7-9
size: NA
D: TRBD1
J: TRBJ1-3
DNA: TGTGCCAGCAGCCCGCCGGGACAGAGCTCTGGAAACACCATATATTTT
CDR3: CASSPPGQSSGNTIYF

V: TRBV12-3/TRBV12-4
size: few
D: NA
J: TRBJ1-1
DNA: TGTGCCAGCAAGGAGGGGGGTCGGGCTGAAGCTTTCTTT
CDR3: CASKEGGRAEAFF

V: TRBV10-3
size: few
D: NA
J: TRBJ1-1
DNA: TGTGCCATCAGCCGCGGAGACATTCTCTCTGAAGCTTTCTTT
CDR3: CAISRGDILSEAFF

V: TRBV5-1
size: few
D: TRBD1
J: TRBJ2-5
DNA: TGCGCCACCATACCCAGGGGGTGGCAAGAGACCCAGTACTTC
CDR3: CATIPRGWQETQYF

V: TRBV12-3/TRBV12-4
size: many
D: TRBD1
J: TRBJ2-2
DNA: TGTGCCAGCAGTCGGACAGGGGGGCACACCGGGGAGCTGTTTTTT
CDR3: CASSRTGGHTGELFF

V: TRBV24-1
size: NA
D: NA
J: TRBJ2-3
DNA: TGTGCCACCAGTGATTCCAGGGCGGGTGGCACAGATACGCAGTATTTT
CDR3: CATSDSRAGGTDTQYF

V: TRBV6-2/TRBV6-3
size: NA
D: NA
J: TRBJ2-2
DNA: TGTGCCAGCAGGCCCCGGATGCGTGGGGCCGGGGAGCTGTTTTTT
CDR3: CASRPRMRGAGELFF

V: TRBV7-9
size: NA
D: TRBD1
J: TRBJ2-3
DNA: TGTGCCAGCAGTCCCTTCTCCCAGGGGGCAGATACGCAGTATTTT
CDR3: CASSPFSQGADTQYF

V: TRBV15
size: few
D: NA
J: TRBJ1-1
DNA: TGTGCCACCAGCCTACTACGAGGCACTGAAGCTTTCTTT
CDR3: CATSLLRGTEAFF

V: TRBV3-1
size: many
D: TRBD2
J: TRBJ2-3
DNA: TGTGCCAGCAGTCCTCTAGCGGGGGGCACAGATACGCAGTATTTT
CDR3: CASSPLAGGTDTQYF

V: TRBV2
size: few
D: NA
J: TRBJ1-4
DNA: TGTGCCAGCAGTGGGACAGTTGCAACTAATGAAAAACTGTTTTTT
CDR3: CASSGTVATNEKLFF

V: TRBV6-1
size: NA
D: NA
J: TRBJ2-7
DNA: TGTGCCAGCAGTGAAGCGGAGCAGATTCCCTCCTACGAGCAGTACTTC
CDR3: CASSEAEQIPSYEQYF

V: TRBV11-2
size: NA
D: NA
J: TRBJ1-4
DNA: TGTGCCAGCAGCTTAGACAGGGTCACTGAAAAACTGTTTTTT
CDR3: CASSLDRVTEKLFF

V: TRBV4-1
size: few
D: TRBD2
J: TRBJ2-1
DNA: TGCGCCAGCAGCCAAGATTACGCGGGAGGGTGGAATGAGCAGTTCTTC
CDR3: CASSQDYAGGWNEQFF

V: TRBV14
size: many
D: NA
J: TRBJ2-7
DNA: TGTGCCAGCAGCCTAGGGGAAGTAGGCCACTACGAGCAGTACTTC
CDR3: CASSLGEVGHYEQYF

V: TRBV14
size: NA
D: NA
J: TRBJ1-4
DNA: TGTGCCAGCAGCCCGTTGGCAATTGGCGAAAAACTGTTTTTT
CDR3: CASSPLAIGEKLFF

V: TRBV20-1
size: NA
D: NA
J: TRBJ1-5
DNA: TGCAGTGCTAGGACAACTCCGGATCAGCCCCAGCATTTT
CDR3: CSARTTPDQPQHF

V: TRBV20-1
size: few
D: NA
J: TRBJ2-7
DNA: TGCAGTGCTAGAGGGCCCCTATACTACGAGCAGTACTTC
CDR3: CSARGPLYYEQYF